This T cell receptor (beta chain) was documented in a study of molecular identifiers for immune sequencing clone quantification. Sorted naive CD8 T cells were those defined as CD8+CD4-CCR7+CD45RA+. TCRdb reprocessed the PCR reads with MiXCR, giving one entry per CDR3 protein. The table shows 85,000 to 100,000 distinct CDR3 sequences, with approximately 25% occurring only once. Study-wide points: Sizes of clones that are highly expanded could be underestimated (if identical TCR molecules share a barcode). Roughly 940,000 naive cells reportedly did not prevent detection of spiked Jurkat TCR RNA from one cell.

This clonotype came up a few times. Its antigen is currently unknown. It may be a read error: a sequence one base away is much more abundant. Germline assignment: CDR1 SGHTA and CDR2 FQGNSA. This CDR3 is 15 amino acids long. After removal of 3 bases from V and 7 bases from J, the junction contained 5 bases not matched to a gene. Specimen: naive CD8+ T cells from blood, with Jurkat cell RNA spiked in. Specified subset: FACS-sorted CD8+CD4-CCR7+CD45RA+ naive T cells. The receptor comes from a human donor in good health. Some libraries in this study had Jurkat cell RNA spiked in. The genes are TRBV7-2 and TRBJ2-1; 11 bases agree with TRBD2. The CDR3 reads CASSLAGLAGNEQFF. CDR3 nucleotides: TGTGCCAGCAGCTTGGCCGGACTAGCGGGTAATGAGCAGTTCTTC.